The 30 T cell receptor beta chains listed next were all sequenced from one sample in a study of technical replicates of blood from four donors. Some clones are missing from TCRdb's copy, which holds only in-frame ones; the method was immunoSEQ multiplex PCR. There are tens of thousands of clones in the sample; almost 98% occur only once, and 0.15% to 0.2% lies in the top ten. Sequencing used T cells isolated from PBMCs. These receptors were collected from a human donor in good health.

This chain connects TRBV30 to TRBJ1-1, with 7 positions matching TRBD1. The germline V gene encodes CDR1 GTSNPN and CDR2 SVGIG (reference sequence). V was pared by 8 bases and J by 4 bases, with 7 bases of the junction left unmatched. CDR3 size: 12 residues. Here the CDR3 DNA reads TGTGCCGAAGCCGGGGACAGCACTGAAGCTTTCTTT. Its translation is CAEAGDSTEAFF.

CDR3 protein: CASSYTQAVSSPQHF. The CDR3 DNA is TGTGCCAGCAGTTATACACAGGCCGTTTCCTCGCCCCAGCATTTT. The J gene is TRBJ1-5, the V gene TRBV28, with a weak D call TRBD1 (5 bases). Per the germline V gene, CDR1 is MDHEN and CDR2 is SYDVKM. The CDR3 covers 15 residues. The V gene lost 4 bases and the J gene lost 9 bases, with 19 bases spanning the gap.

This clone was found once. The chain combines TRBV5-1 with TRBJ2-2; the match to TRBD1 covers 9 bases. Germline lookup yields CDR1 SGHRS and CDR2 YFSETQ. The CDR3 is made up of 14 amino acids. V shed 0 bases and J 6 bases; nucleotides not matched to a gene: 0. For the CDR3, the DNA is TGCGCCAGCAGCTTGGGACAGGGGGCCGGGGAGCTGTTTTTT. Translation gives CASSLGQGAGELFF.

In nucleotides, the CDR3 is TGTGCCAGCAGTTTGGGACAGGAGATCAATCAGCCCCAGCATTTT. Its translation is CASSLGQEINQPQHF. The chain carries TRBV27 and TRBJ1-5, with 8 bases that match TRBD1. The CDR3 spans 15 residues. Germline CDR1 and CDR2: MNHEY and SMNVEV (reference sequence). V shed 3 bases, J shed 3 bases, and the junction held 4 bases outside the gene matches.

The rearrangement uses TRBV29-1 and TRBJ2-4; perhaps TRBD1 as D (6 bases). Trimming removed 1 base at V and 7 bases at J, with 11 bases between. Per germline, CDR1 SQVTM and CDR2 ANQGSEA. This CDR3 is 13 amino acids long. CDR3 in amino acids: CSVEGGQGNIQYF. In DNA, the CDR3 is TGCAGCGTTGAAGGGGGGCAGGGGAACATTCAGTACTTC. The full variable domain, with the rest looked up from reference TRBV29-1 and TRBJ2-4, is SAVISQKPSRDICQRGTSLTIQCQVDSQVTMMFWYRQQPGQSLTLIATANQGSEATYESGFVIDKFPISRPNLTFSTLTVSNMSPEDSSIYLCSVEGGQGNIQYFGAGTRLSVL.

J is TRBJ2-7 and V is TRBV28, with 8 bases identical to TRBD1. This CDR3 spans 15 amino acids. Germline V gene sequence: CDR1 MDHEN, CDR2 SYDVKM. With 6 bases clipped from V and 0 bases from J, the junction kept 7 bases outside the gene matches. CDR3 protein: CASSSGQGGSYEQYF. In DNA form, the CDR3 reads TGTGCCAGCAGCTCCGGACAGGGTGGCTCCTACGAGCAGTACTTC. The variable domain in full, with the rest retrieved from reference TRBV28 and TRBJ2-7, is DVKVTQSSRYLVKRTGEKVFLECVQDMDHENMFWYRQDPGLGLRLIYFSYDVKMKEKGDIPEGYSVSREKKERFSLILESASTNQTSMYLCASSSGQGGSYEQYFGPGTRLTVT.

The chain employs TRBV27 and TRBJ1-1; 8 nucleotides align to TRBD1. The V and J ends lost 7 bases and 3 bases, in that order; junction bases with no gene match: 7. Germline V CDR1 and CDR2: MNHEY, SMNVEV (reference sequence). This CDR3 region has 14 residues. The CDR3 protein is CASTRQGKDTEAFF. The CDR3, as DNA: TGTGCCAGCACTCGACAGGGGAAGGACACTGAAGCTTTCTTT.

The V and J genes are TRBV7-9 and TRBJ2-7; 8 bases map to TRBD2. In germline, CDR1 is SEHNR, CDR2 FQNEAQ (reference sequence). The CDR3 is 16 residues long. Trimming cost V 3 bases and J 0 bases; bases outside gene matches: 7. CDR3 amino acids: CASSFGGEDFSYEQYF. The CDR3 region has the DNA TGTGCCAGCAGCTTCGGGGGGGAGGACTTCTCCTACGAGCAGTACTTC.

The chain has TRBV28 and TRBJ2-7; D perhaps matches TRBD2 (5 bases). V dropped 8 bases and J dropped 5 bases, with 25 bases sitting between them. CDR1 and CDR2 from the germline V gene are MDHEN and SYDVKM. The CDR3 extends over 16 amino acids. The CDR3 region is CASPPAGRPAGNEQYF. The CDR3 region has the DNA TGTGCCAGCCCCCCGGCGGGCAGGCCCGCGGGCAACGAGCAGTACTTC. Based on the CDR3 plus reference TRBV28 and TRBJ2-7, the full variable domain is DVKVTQSSRYLVKRTGEKVFLECVQDMDHENMFWYRQDPGLGLRLIYFSYDVKMKEKGDIPEGYSVSREKKERFSLILESASTNQTSMYLCASPPAGRPAGNEQYFGPGTRLTVT.

This chain connects TRBV19 to TRBJ2-7, with TRBD2 as a possible D gene (5 bases). In germline, CDR1 is LNHDA, CDR2 SQIVND (reference sequence). V was trimmed by 1 base and J by 2 bases, leaving 15 bases between them. This CDR3 has 16 residues. The CDR3 DNA reads TGTGCCAGTAGTATAGGAGGAACGGGGAACCCCTACGAGCAGTACTTC. Its protein is CASSIGGTGNPYEQYF.

The count of this clone is one. The chain uses TRBV11-3 and TRBJ2-7; 12 bases agree with TRBD1. Trimming cost V 1 base and J 5 bases; bases outside gene matches: 3. The CDR3 runs 15 residues. CDR1 is SGHNT, CDR2 YENEEA, per germline. CDR3 DNA: TGTGCCAGCAGCTTAGCGGGACAGGGGGCCGACGAGCAGTACTTC. Translation gives CASSLAGQGADEQYF.

This clone was observed a handful of times. The chain uses TRBV18 and TRBJ2-5; 11 bases align to TRBD2. The CDR3 has 16 amino acids. The V and J ends lost 4 bases and 5 bases, in that order; junction bases with no gene match: 9. Germline values: CDR1 KGHSH, CDR2 LQKENI. CDR3: CASSLYSGRAVETQYF. For the CDR3, the DNA is TGTGCCAGCTCACTATATAGCGGGAGGGCCGTCGAGACCCAGTACTTC.

V and J are TRBV6-5 and TRBJ1-3; unclear D gene. CDR3 size: 11 residues. From germline, CDR1 is MNHEY and CDR2 SVGAGI. V was pared by 10 bases and J by 4 bases, with 8 bases between. DNA for the CDR3: TGTGCCACAGCGTCAGGAAACACCATATATTTT. Protein product: CATASGNTIYF.

The rearrangement uses TRBV29-1 and TRBJ1-1; D is unresolved. This CDR3 region has 14 residues. Germline CDR1 and CDR2: SQVTM and ANQGSEA. The V end lost 2 bases, the J end lost 0 bases, and 10 bases lay between the germline ends. CDR3 DNA: TGCAGCGTTGAACCGAGGACTTTGAACACTGAAGCTTTCTTT. It translates to CSVEPRTLNTEAFF.

This clone came up a few times. V usage is TRBV7-8 and J usage is TRBJ1-2; 8 bases fit TRBD1. Germline trimming cut 5 bases from V and 8 bases from J; bases unmatched to any gene: 10. The CDR3 length is 14 residues. Germline V lookup: CDR1 SGHVS, CDR2 FQNEAQ. Written as DNA, the CDR3 is TGTGCCAGCAGCACGGACAGGGACTTCGACGGCTACACCTTC. It specifies CASSTDRDFDGYTF.

This clone came up once. The chain is built from TRBV5-4 and TRBJ1-6; D perhaps matches TRBD1 (5 bases). V lost 2 bases and J lost 0, with 15 bases in between. The CDR3 length is 18 residues. Germline-derived CDR1 and CDR2 are SGHNT and YYREEE (reference sequence). CDR3 coding DNA: TGTGCCAGCAGCTTTAATCAGGGTATAAGCTCCTATAATTCACCCCTCCACTTT. Its translation is CASSFNQGISSYNSPLHF.

This sequence joins TRBV7-6 and TRBJ2-2; 8 bases are a match to TRBD2. The CDR3 spans 19 residues. With V trimmed by 4 bases and J by 0 bases, 13 bases remained unmatched. CDR1 and CDR2 (germline): SGHVS, FNYEAQ. The CDR3 nucleotides read TGTGCCAGCAGCTATGATAGACCGGGGGGGCAGGCGAACACCGGGGAGCTGTTTTTT. This gives the protein CASSYDRPGGQANTGELFF.

The genes are TRBV6-5 and TRBJ2-7; tentatively, D is TRBD1 (5 bases). In germline, CDR1 is MNHEY, CDR2 SVGAGI. The CDR3 totals 14 residues. Trimming took off 4 bases at V and 2 bases at J, with 12 bases between the two ends. The CDR3 protein is CASSSRTLPYEQYF. The CDR3 nucleotides are TGTGCCAGCAGTTCAAGGACACTACCCTACGAGCAGTACTTC.

This chain connects TRBV6-5 to TRBJ1-2; 7 positions agree with TRBD1. V was pared by 4 bases and J by 7 bases, with 9 bases of the junction left unmatched. This CDR3 is 14 amino acids long. The germline V gene encodes CDR1 MNHEY and CDR2 SVGAGI. The CDR3 sequence: CASSSTGASFGYTF. CDR3 nucleotides: TGTGCCAGCAGTTCCACAGGGGCGTCATTTGGCTACACCTTC.

The V and J genes are TRBV9 and TRBJ2-7, with a tentative D call TRBD2 (6 bases). The V end lost 7 bases, the J end lost 2 bases, and 19 bases lay between the germline ends. CDR3 length: 15 residues. Germline CDR1 SGDLS, CDR2 YYNGEE. The CDR3, as DNA: TGTGCCAGCGCGATAACGGCGGGGAGCCCCTACGAGCAGTACTTC. It codes for CASAITAGSPYEQYF.

This chain joins TRBV6-5 and TRBJ2-4, with 9 bases that match TRBD1. The germline CDR1 and CDR2 sequences are MNHEY and SVGAGI. The CDR3 length is 14 residues. Trimming took 0 bases from V and 16 from J; bases not matched to a gene: 10. CDR3 nucleotides: TGTGCCAGCAGTTACTCGACAGGGGGGGTTGATACTTACTTC. Protein: CASSYSTGGVDTYF.

J is TRBJ2-4 and V is TRBV19, with 8 nucleotides matching TRBD2. Trimming at V came to 10 bases and at J to 1 base, leaving 9 bases not matched to a gene. The CDR3 is 15 amino acids. Germline values: CDR1 LNHDA, CDR2 SQIVND (reference sequence). CDR3 residues: CATRPGGMAKNIQYF. The CDR3 coding sequence is TGTGCCACCAGGCCGGGGGGGATGGCCAAAAACATTCAGTACTTC.

The rearrangement joins TRBV5-1 to TRBJ2-3, with 7 bases fitting TRBD1. The CDR3 runs to 16 residues. CDR1 is SGHRS, CDR2 YFSETQ, per germline. V dropped 3 bases and J dropped 3; count of bases not matched to a gene: 10. The CDR3 DNA reads as TGCGCCAGCAGCTCGAGGGACAGATCCCTAACAGATACGCAGTATTTT. Translating gives CASSSRDRSLTDTQYF.

The chain employs TRBV7-8 and TRBJ2-5; D is unresolved. The CDR3 spans 13 residues. Germline CDR1 and CDR2: SGHVS and FQNEAQ. Deletions cut 1 base from V and 7 bases from J, with 10 bases between. The CDR3, as DNA: TGTGCCAGCAGCTTAGTGGGCGTTGGGACCCAGTACTTC. Translation: CASSLVGVGTQYF. Based on the CDR3 plus reference TRBV7-8 and TRBJ2-5, the full variable domain is GAGVSQSPRYKVAKRGQDVALRCDPISGHVSLFWYQQALGQGPEFLTYFQNEAQLDKSGLPSDRFFAERPEGSVSTLKIQRTQQEDSAVYLCASSLVGVGTQYFGPGTRLLVL.

In the case of this clone: The same CDR3 is also encoded by other DNA sequences in this sample. The rearrangement joins TRBV5-1 to TRBJ2-7; D not certain. With 4 bases removed from V and 0 bases from J, the gap between germline ends came to 5 bases. Germline CDR1 is SGHRS and CDR2 is YFSETQ. This CDR3 has 12 amino acids. The CDR3 nucleotides read TGCGCCAGCAGCGGCTCCTCCTACGAGCAGTACTTC. It encodes CASSGSSYEQYF. The whole variable domain, filled in from reference TRBV5-1 and TRBJ2-7, reads KAGVTQTPRYLIKTRGQQVTLSCSPISGHRSVSWYQQTPGQGLQFLFEYFSETQRNKGNFPGRFSGRQFSNSRSEMNVSTLELGDSALYLCASSGSSYEQYFGPGTRLTVT.

The genes are TRBV5-1 and TRBJ1-4; no reliable D call. V dropped 1 base and J dropped 0 bases, with 7 bases sitting between them. Germline assignment: CDR1 SGHRS and CDR2 YFSETQ. The CDR3 has 15 amino acids. The CDR3 is CASSLLSPTNEKLFF. The CDR3 DNA is TGCGCCAGCAGCTTGTTATCTCCAACTAATGAAAAACTGTTTTTT.

This clone was detected once. This chain links TRBV7-9 with TRBJ2-3; the D gene is possibly TRBD2 (6 bases). The CDR3 spans 15 residues. Trimming took 2 bases from V and 3 from J, leaving 12 bases between them. Germline loops: CDR1 SEHNR, CDR2 FQNEAQ (reference sequence). CDR3 bases: TGTGCCAGCAGCTTAACCGGGACTTTGACAGATACGCAGTATTTT. This codes for CASSLTGTLTDTQYF.

The rearrangement links TRBV28 to TRBJ2-3; 9 bases match TRBD2. The junction had 9 bases not matched to a gene; V was cut back by 11 bases and J by 6 bases. Germline CDR1 reads MDHEN; CDR2 reads SYDVKM. The CDR3 runs 13 residues. The CDR3 loop reads CAGLAGRADTQYF. The CDR3 DNA sequence: TGTGCCGGCCTAGCGGGACGCGCGGATACGCAGTATTTT.

V usage is TRBV21-1 and J usage is TRBJ2-2; the table's D call, TRBD1, was not checked against the DNA. TRBV21-1 represents a pseudogene. This CDR3 spans 20 amino acids. CDR3 region: CASSKAYSGTATSNTGELFF. CDR3 DNA: TGTGCCAGCAGCAAAGCGTACTCCGGGACAGCTACTTCGAACACCGGGGAGCTGTTTTTT.

The table lists this clone with a count of one. The chain is built from TRBV19 and TRBJ2-7; the match to TRBD2 covers 8 bases. The CDR3 extends over 15 amino acids. Germline V gene sequence: CDR1 LNHDA, CDR2 SQIVND (reference sequence). With 0 bases clipped from V and 1 base from J, the junction kept 2 bases outside the gene matches. The CDR3 region is CASSIEGGGSYEQYF. The DNA of the CDR3 is TGTGCCAGTAGTATAGAAGGCGGGGGGTCCTACGAGCAGTACTTC.